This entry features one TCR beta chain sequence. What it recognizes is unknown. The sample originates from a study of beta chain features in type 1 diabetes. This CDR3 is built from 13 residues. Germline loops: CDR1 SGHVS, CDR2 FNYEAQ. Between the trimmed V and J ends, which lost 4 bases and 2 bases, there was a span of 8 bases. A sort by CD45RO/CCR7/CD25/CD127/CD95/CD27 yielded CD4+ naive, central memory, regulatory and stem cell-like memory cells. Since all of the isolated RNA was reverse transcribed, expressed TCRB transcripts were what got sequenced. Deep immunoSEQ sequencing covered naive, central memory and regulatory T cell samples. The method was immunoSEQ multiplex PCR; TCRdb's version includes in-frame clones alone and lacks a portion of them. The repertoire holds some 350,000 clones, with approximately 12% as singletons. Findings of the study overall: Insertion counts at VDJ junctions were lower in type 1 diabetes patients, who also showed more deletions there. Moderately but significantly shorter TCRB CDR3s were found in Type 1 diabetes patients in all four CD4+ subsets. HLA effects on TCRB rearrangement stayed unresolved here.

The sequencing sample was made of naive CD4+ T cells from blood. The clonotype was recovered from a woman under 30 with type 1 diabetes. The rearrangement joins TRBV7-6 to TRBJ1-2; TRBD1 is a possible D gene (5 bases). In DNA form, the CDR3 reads TGTGCCAGCAGCTCAGGACAAAACTATGGCTACACCTTC. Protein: CASSSGQNYGYTF.